The 15 T cell receptor beta chains listed next were all sequenced from one sample in a study of shared clonotypes between healthy human individuals. Method: immunoSEQ multiplex PCR; TCRdb's copy keeps in-frame clones and lacks some. The data show 2 million to 2.5 million clones, with 85% to 95% seen just once and approximately 0.39% held by the top ten. The material sequenced was naive CD4+ T cells from PBMCs. Subset defined: CD45RA+ positively selected. Every receptor here comes from a man between 18 and 29 years old in good health. Some clones in this sample may be carry-over from other donors' samples.

The rearrangement joins TRBV28 to TRBJ1-5; D remains ambiguous. V was cut by 5 bases and J by 5 bases, with 16 bases left in between. From germline, CDR1 is MDHEN and CDR2 SYDVKM. This CDR3 contains 15 residues. The CDR3 spells CASSKRRVNDQPQHF. For the CDR3, the DNA is TGTGCCAGCAGTAAGAGAAGGGTTAACGATCAGCCCCAGCATTTT.

The gene calls are TRBV7-8 and TRBJ1-3; D call uncertain. This CDR3 has 15 amino acids. Trimming left V 5 bases short and J 1 base short, with 12 bases between. Germline CDR1 reads SGHVS; CDR2 reads FQNEAQ. The CDR3 protein is CASSPRRVSGNTIYF. DNA of the CDR3: TGTGCCAGCAGCCCTAGAAGGGTGTCTGGAAACACCATATATTTT.

The V call is TRBV28, the J call TRBJ2-2; D is unresolved. The CDR3 contains 14 residues. V was clipped by 3 bases and J by 5 bases, with 10 bases between them. Germline loops: CDR1 MDHEN, CDR2 SYDVKM. CDR3 loop: CASSFQIGTGELFF. The DNA of the CDR3 is TGTGCCAGCAGTTTCCAGATTGGAACCGGGGAGCTGTTTTTT.

The chain joins TRBV7-6 to TRBJ2-6; D gene unclear. Trimming took 3 bases from V and 4 from J, leaving 13 bases between them. The length of the CDR3 is 16 residues. Germline V gene lookup returns CDR1 SGHVS and CDR2 FNYEAQ. The CDR3 coding sequence is TGTGCCAGCAGCTTGTACGGGTCTCTGGGGGCCAACGTCCTGACTTTC. Protein product: CASSLYGSLGANVLTF.

The gene calls are TRBV7-9 and TRBJ2-5; 9 nucleotides align to TRBD1. This CDR3 is 16 amino acids long. Losses at the gene ends were 5 bases for V and 9 bases for J; bases not matched to a gene: 16. Looked up from germline, CDR1 is SEHNR and CDR2 is FQNEAQ (reference sequence). Written as DNA, the CDR3 is TGTGCCAGCAGCCCTAGGGCCGGGACAGGGCGCGGGGCCCAGTACTTC. As protein: CASSPRAGTGRGAQYF.

The V call is TRBV11-1, the J call TRBJ2-7; the match to TRBD2 covers 10 bases. Looked up from germline, CDR1 is SGHAT and CDR2 is FQDESV (reference sequence). V shed 3 bases, J shed 5 bases, and the junction held 7 bases outside the gene matches. This CDR3 has 15 residues. The CDR3 DNA reads as TGTGCCAGCAGCTTTGGGGCTAGCGGGAGAAACGAGCAGTACTTC. This codes for CASSFGASGRNEQYF.

The V call is TRBV28, the J call TRBJ2-3, with TRBD2 matching 7 bases. The V and J ends lost 6 bases and 0 bases, in that order; junction bases with no gene match: 18. This CDR3 spans 19 amino acids. Per the germline V gene, CDR1 is MDHEN and CDR2 is SYDVKM. The chain's CDR3 is CASSTHLSSGRSSTDTQYF. CDR3 DNA sequence: TGTGCCAGCAGCACCCACCTCTCTAGCGGAAGATCTAGCACAGATACGCAGTATTTT.

The chain has TRBV19 and TRBJ2-7; weak D call: TRBD2 (6 bases). Germline CDR1 is LNHDA and CDR2 is SQIVND (reference sequence). V was trimmed by 5 bases and J by 7 bases, leaving 12 bases between them. The CDR3 has 12 residues. The CDR3 region is CASSPKGGEQYF. The CDR3 region has the DNA TGTGCCAGTAGTCCAAAGGGAGGTGAGCAGTACTTC.

The table lists this clone with a count of one. This chain connects TRBV4-1 to TRBJ1-5, with 7 bases aligning to TRBD1. The CDR3 runs to 14 residues. V was pared by 4 bases and J by 6 bases, with 6 bases of the junction left unmatched. The germline V gene encodes CDR1 MGHRA and CDR2 YSYEKL. The CDR3 region has the DNA TGCGCCAGCAGCCTCAGACAGGGAGGTCAGCCCCAGCATTTT. It translates to CASSLRQGGQPQHF.

The genes are TRBV2 and TRBJ2-7; 13 bases match TRBD2. Germline trimming cut 6 bases from V and 6 bases from J; bases unmatched to any gene: 8. Germline V gene lookup returns CDR1 SNHLY and CDR2 FYNNEI. The CDR3 loop spans 15 amino acids. CDR3 loop: CASSWTSGSGREQYF. CDR3 nucleotides: TGTGCCAGCAGCTGGACTAGCGGGAGTGGGCGCGAGCAGTACTTC.

The rearrangement links TRBV29-1 to TRBJ2-1, with TRBD2 matching over 10 bases. In germline, CDR1 is SQVTM, CDR2 ANQGSEA. The CDR3 consists of 15 residues. The trim removed 7 bases at V and 8 bases at J, leaving 14 bases unmatched. The chain's CDR3 is CSARSLAGEVDEQFF. Here the CDR3 DNA reads TGCAGCGCCCGGTCCCTAGCGGGAGAAGTTGATGAGCAGTTCTTC.

V is TRBV11-3 and J is TRBJ2-5, with D possibly matching TRBD2 (7 bases). V was pared by 5 bases and J by 5 bases, with 15 bases between. Germline V gene data show CDR1 as SGHNT and CDR2 as YENEEA. The CDR3 runs to 14 residues. For the CDR3, the DNA is TGTGCCAGCAGCCATGGGGGGGGCAGGGAGACCCAGTACTTC. Its translation: CASSHGGGRETQYF.

The CDR3 sequence is CASSLRDSLYEQYF. DNA for the CDR3: TGTGCCAGCAGTTTAAGGGACAGCCTCTACGAGCAGTACTTC. The chain couples TRBV28 to TRBJ2-7; 7 nucleotides line up with TRBD1. The CDR3 runs to 14 residues. The trim removed 2 bases at V and 3 bases at J, leaving 4 bases unmatched. Germline assignment: CDR1 MDHEN and CDR2 SYDVKM.

The genes are TRBV29-1 and TRBJ2-5, with D unclear. Between the trimmed V and J ends, which lost 4 bases and 1 base, there was a span of 7 bases. Looked up from germline, CDR1 is SQVTM and CDR2 is ANQGSEA. The CDR3 loop spans 12 amino acids. This chain's CDR3 is CSVGHPQETQYF. The CDR3 nucleotides are TGCAGCGTTGGTCACCCCCAAGAGACCCAGTACTTC.

The chain is built from TRBV13 and TRBJ2-1; 9 bases map to TRBD2. The CDR3 consists of 18 residues. The germline gives CDR1 PRHDT, CDR2 FYEKMQ (reference sequence). V shed 5 bases and J 4 bases; nucleotides not matched to a gene: 15. The CDR3, as DNA: TGTGCCAGCAGCACCCTGGGGCCGGGACTAGCTTTGTACAATGAGCAGTTCTTC. Protein sequence: CASSTLGPGLALYNEQFF.